The clone carrying this TCR beta chain occurred a few times. Its antigen is undetermined. The data were obtained in a study of T-cell memory formation after mild COVID-19. The study, taken as a whole, reports: Specificity for SARS-CoV-2 was not confirmed among the second-wave clones peaking on day 37. Clones that contracted clustered mainly in CM and EM if CD4+ and in EMRA if CD8+. CD4/CD8 balance characterized clones contracting day 15 to 85, and CD4+ skew characterized later expanders.

The CDR3 covers 15 residues. The V gene lost 5 bases and the J gene lost 0 bases, with 13 bases spanning the gap. 5'RACE with constant-segment primers built TCRalpha and TCRbeta cDNA libraries with UMIs. TCRdb recomputed calls from the 5' RACE reads with MiXCR, one row per CDR3 protein. Of 120,000 to 150,000 distinct CDR3 sequences listed, 15% to 20% were seen once; the top ten hold around 2.4%. Sample: PBMCs or a T cell subset sorted from them (not recorded which). This chain uses TRBV12-3 or TRBV12-4 with TRBJ1-1; weak D call: TRBD1 (5 bases). The receptor was isolated from an adult woman who had mild COVID-19 (a few samples of this study predate the infection). Cell type and time point are not known. The CDR3 DNA sequence: TGTGCCAGCAGTCGGACGGGGGAAATGAACACTGAAGCTTTCTTT. Residues: CASSRTGEMNTEAFF.